This TCR beta chain originates from a study of cytomegalovirus exposure and HLA in healthy donors. On the study more broadly: Sequencing of roughly 180 million T cells in an earlier analysis found 95 million to 120 million unique TCR beta sequences. Study-wide points: Some highly shared sequence variants likely arose as a pipeline artifact. Per a prior analysis, the majority of TCR beta V segments were productive roughly 87% or roughly 30% of the time. The study designated about 160 TCR beta chains cytomegalovirus-associated.

PCR was performed using 60 Vbeta and 13 Jbeta primers. Profiling relied on immunoSEQ multiplex PCR, and the TCRdb table lists in-frame clones only, not all of them. The sample yields roughly 130,000 clones, roughly 83% seen once. The germline CDR1 and CDR2 sequences are MNHNY and SVGAGI (reference sequence). This CDR3 comprises 15 residues. V shed 7 bases and J shed 1 base, with 14 bases lying between them. With respect to this clone: Its antigen is still unknown.

The sequenced sample consisted of PBMCs. The J gene is TRBJ1-3, the V gene TRBV6-6; TRBD1 might be the D (6 bases). The TCR originated in a man between 18 and 35 years old in good health and CMV-seronegative. CDR3: CASKNRVLSGNTIYF. CDR3 DNA: TGTGCCAGCAAAAACAGGGTTTTGTCTGGAAACACCATATATTTT.